This TCR beta chain is drawn from a study of blood T cell repertoires in COVID-19. About the research overall: The samples span acute and convalescent COVID-19 from the United States, Italy and Spain.

Sequencing was performed with immunoSEQ multiplex PCR; in TCRdb, only in-frame clones are kept and a portion is missing. The sample has about 260,000 clones, more than 70% seen once. The Seattle patients joined while their infection was active and were tracked longitudinally afterward. Germline V lookup: CDR1 SGHNT, CDR2 YYREEE (reference sequence). The length of the CDR3 is 15 residues. Trimming took off 0 bases at V and 6 bases at J, with 13 bases between the two ends. V and J are TRBV5-4 and TRBJ2-1, with D perhaps matching TRBD1 (7 bases). This TCR came from a woman aged 30 to 39 with COVID-19, enrolled during active disease. The sample comprised peripheral blood. CDR3 protein: CASSLGQGGFNEQFF. CDR3 nucleotide sequence: TGTGCCAGCAGCTTGGGACAGGGAGGTTTCAATGAGCAGTTCTTC.